The rows below give T cell receptor beta chains drawn from one sample of a study of radiotherapy plus CTLA-4 blockade in lung cancer. Repertoires were generated with immunoSEQ multiplex PCR, while TCRdb's copy carries only in-frame clones and drops some. The table lists roughly 59,000 clones, around 68% of them singletons. This material consisted of peripheral blood, taken from a patient treated with radiotherapy plus ipilimumab. The receptors stem from a human donor with non-small cell lung cancer whose response to radiotherapy plus ipilimumab could not be evaluated. The CDR3 runs from the conserved cysteine through the conserved F or W. A D gene is named only where the DNA matches it firmly. Size is omitted from some rows. Given values are once, few, many or a class for expanded clones.

d_call	v_call	j_call	clone_size	cdr3_aa	cdr3_nt
TRBD1	TRBV7-6	TRBJ1-6	few	CASSPLGTGDSPLHF	TGTGCCAGCAGCCCCCTCGGGACAGGGGATTCACCCCTCCACTTT
TRBD1	TRBV6-6	TRBJ1-6	NA	CASSTTQGYNSPLHF	TGTGCCAGCAGTACCACACAGGGGTATAATTCCCCCCTCCACTTT
NA	TRBV27	TRBJ2-3	NA	CASSFSVAGTDTQYF	TGTGCCAGCAGTTTTAGTGTCGCGGGCACGGATACGCAGTATTTT
TRBD1	TRBV9	TRBJ1-3	NA	CASSVANKGQGHTIYF	TGTGCCAGCAGCGTGGCGAACAAAGGACAGGGGCACACCATATATTTT
TRBD1	TRBV5-6	TRBJ1-6	NA	CASSYGTGGISPLHF	TGTGCCAGCAGCTACGGGACAGGGGGAATTTCACCCCTCCACTTT
NA	TRBV30	TRBJ1-1	NA	CAWTRGNTEAFF	TGTGCCTGGACGCGGGGCAACACTGAAGCTTTCTTT
NA	TRBV7-6	TRBJ2-7	NA	CASSHFLGEQYF	TGTGCCAGCAGCCATTTCCTCGGGGAGCAGTACTTC
NA	TRBV6-5	TRBJ2-7	NA	CASSYTLRSSYEQYF	TGTGCCAGCAGTTACACCCTCCGGAGCTCCTACGAGCAGTACTTC
NA	TRBV5-1	TRBJ1-1	NA	CASSWAADNTEAFF	TGCGCCAGCAGCTGGGCAGCAGACAACACTGAAGCTTTCTTT
TRBD1	TRBV6-6	TRBJ1-1	NA	CASSGPGGGEAFF	TGTGCCAGCAGCGGGCCAGGGGGAGGTGAAGCTTTCTTT
TRBD1	TRBV6-1	TRBJ1-3	few	CASSDGQGADTIYF	TGTGCCAGCAGTGATGGACAGGGGGCAGACACCATATATTTT
TRBD1	TRBV2	TRBJ1-1	NA	CASSDRQGTEAFF	TGTGCCAGCAGTGATAGACAGGGCACTGAAGCTTTCTTT
TRBD2	TRBV2	TRBJ2-3	NA	CASSVGTSGNGDTQYF	TGTGCCAGCAGTGTAGGGACTAGCGGGAATGGAGATACGCAGTATTTT
TRBD1	TRBV7-2	TRBJ1-1	NA	CASSLQGVLNTEAFF	TGTGCCAGCAGCTTACAGGGGGTCTTGAACACTGAAGCTTTCTTT
TRBD1	TRBV27	TRBJ1-2	few	CASSPLQGQNYGYTF	TGTGCCAGCAGCCCATTACAGGGGCAGAACTATGGCTACACCTTC
NA	TRBV6-5	TRBJ2-1	NA	CASSALPGVDNEQFF	TGTGCCAGCAGCGCGCTCCCGGGAGTTGACAATGAGCAGTTCTTC
NA	TRBV12-5	TRBJ2-2	NA	CASGPYTRNTGELFF	TGTGCTAGTGGTCCCTATACTAGGAACACCGGGGAGCTGTTTTTT
NA	TRBV28	TRBJ2-3	NA	CASSLAGPRRYF	TGTGCCAGCAGTTTAGCAGGTCCCAGGCGGTATTTT
TRBD1	TRBV5-4	TRBJ1-2	NA	CASSLATGPANYGYTF	TGTGCCAGCAGCTTGGCGACAGGGCCAGCTAACTATGGCTACACCTTC
NA	TRBV29-1	TRBJ1-2	NA	CSVDPGSYGYTF	TGCAGCGTTGACCCAGGGTCTTATGGCTACACCTTC
NA	TRBV19	TRBJ1-5	once	CASSSQGSSNQPQHF	TGTGCCAGTAGTTCCCAGGGCTCGAGCAATCAGCCCCAGCATTTT
TRBD1	TRBV4-1	TRBJ2-5	NA	CASSPTPDTGGRETQYF	TGCGCCAGCAGCCCAACGCCTGACACAGGGGGCCGAGAGACCCAGTACTTC
NA	TRBV19	TRBJ1-1	NA	CASSITGGPTEAFF	TGTGCCAGTAGTATAACGGGGGGACCCACTGAAGCTTTCTTT
TRBD1	TRBV6-5	TRBJ2-7	NA	CASIPGQGENEQYF	TGTGCCAGCATTCCGGGACAGGGGGAAAACGAGCAGTACTTC
NA	TRBV6-5	TRBJ2-5	NA	CASSYSGRGGETQYF	TGTGCCAGCAGTTACTCGGGCAGGGGCGGTGAGACCCAGTACTTC
TRBD1	TRBV19	TRBJ1-2	NA	CASRNGGTVYGYTF	TGTGCCAGTAGAAACGGCGGGACAGTCTATGGCTACACCTTC
NA	TRBV11-3	TRBJ2-6	few	CASSQTPSSSGANVLTF	TGTGCCAGCAGCCAGACACCATCGAGCTCTGGGGCCAACGTCCTGACTTTC
NA	TRBV7-9	TRBJ2-7	once	CASSSAGEQYF	TGTGCCAGCAGCTCCGCAGGCGAGCAGTACTTC
TRBD2	TRBV5-1	TRBJ2-7	NA	CASSLVLAGLSYEQYF	TGCGCCAGCAGCTTGGTGCTAGCGGGACTCTCCTACGAGCAGTACTTC
NA	TRBV19	TRBJ1-1	few	CASSTRGQYMNTEAFF	TGTGCCAGTAGTACTCGCGGACAGTACATGAACACTGAAGCTTTCTTT
TRBD2	TRBV7-2	TRBJ2-5	NA	CASSLVSSGGPKQETQYF	TGTGCCAGCAGCTTAGTCTCTAGCGGGGGGCCCAAACAAGAGACCCAGTACTTC
TRBD2	TRBV7-3	TRBJ2-3	few	CASSFRLAGASTDTQYF	TGTGCCAGCAGCTTTCGACTAGCGGGAGCTAGCACAGATACGCAGTATTTT
NA	TRBV30	TRBJ2-3	NA	CAWNRVTGTDTQYF	TGTGCCTGGAACAGGGTGACAGGCACAGATACGCAGTATTTT
TRBD1	TRBV9	TRBJ2-7	NA	CASSRGTGAYEQYF	TGTGCCAGCAGCCGGGGGACAGGGGCCTACGAGCAGTACTTC
NA	TRBV9	TRBJ1-3	few	CASSVVIGDTIYF	TGTGCCAGCAGCGTAGTAATTGGAGACACCATATATTTT
TRBD2	TRBV6-6	TRBJ2-7	NA	CATHPGLVNHEQYF	TGTGCCACGCATCCGGGACTAGTTAACCACGAGCAGTACTTC
TRBD1	TRBV28	TRBJ2-7	NA	CASSSIDRVQYF	TGTGCCAGCAGTTCAATCGACAGGGTGCAGTACTTC
TRBD1	TRBV6-5	TRBJ1-4	NA	CASSRTTDRDEKLFF	TGTGCCAGCAGTCGAACTACCGACAGGGATGAAAAACTGTTTTTT
TRBD2	TRBV11-3	TRBJ2-7	NA	CASKSGRTPYEQYF	TGTGCCAGCAAGAGCGGGAGGACTCCTTACGAGCAGTACTTC